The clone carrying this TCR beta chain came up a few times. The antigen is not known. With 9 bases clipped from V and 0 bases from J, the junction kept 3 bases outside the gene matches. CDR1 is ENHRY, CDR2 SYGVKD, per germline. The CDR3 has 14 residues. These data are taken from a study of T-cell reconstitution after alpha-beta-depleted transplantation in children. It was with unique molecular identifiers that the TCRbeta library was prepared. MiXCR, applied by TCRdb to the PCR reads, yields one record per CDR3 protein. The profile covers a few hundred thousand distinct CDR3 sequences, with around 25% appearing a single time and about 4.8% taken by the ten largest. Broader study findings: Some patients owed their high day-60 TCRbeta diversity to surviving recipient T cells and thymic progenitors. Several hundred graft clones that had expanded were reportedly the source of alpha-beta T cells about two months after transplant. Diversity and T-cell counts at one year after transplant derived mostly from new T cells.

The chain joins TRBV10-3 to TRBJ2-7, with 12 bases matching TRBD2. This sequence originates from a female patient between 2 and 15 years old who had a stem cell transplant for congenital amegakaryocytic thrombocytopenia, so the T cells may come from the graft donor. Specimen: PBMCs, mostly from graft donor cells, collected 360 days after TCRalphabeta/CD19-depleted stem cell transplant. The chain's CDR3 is CAIKTSGSSYEQYF. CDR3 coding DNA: TGTGCCATTAAGACTAGCGGGAGCTCCTACGAGCAGTACTTC.